Each of the 22 T cell receptor beta chains below was sequenced from the same sample in a study of monozygotic twins with inflammatory bowel disease (dated by TCRdb to about 2019). To prepare the library, 5' RACE was applied. The sequencing machine was an Illumina HiSeq 2500. TCRdb reprocessed the sequencing reads and holds a single record per CDR3 protein sequence, with no DNA. The sample table holds under 150,000 distinct CDR3 sequences. The top ten clonotypes cover 2.4% of the sample. Material: blood. These receptors came from a human donor with ulcerative colitis or Crohn's disease, or a healthy co-twin of an affected twin (not recorded which).

The gene calls are TRBV11-2 and TRBJ2-7; TCRdb reports TRBD2, a call that lacks DNA to check it against. The germline V gene encodes CDR1 SGHAT and CDR2 FQNNGV. CDR3 length: 16 amino acids. Here the CDR3 reads CASSLVSGGVFYEQYF.

J is TRBJ2-7 and V is TRBV18. The CDR3 has 14 residues. Per the germline V gene, CDR1 is KGHSH and CDR2 is LQKENI. The CDR3 loop reads CASSPDTLTYEQYF.

The chain employs TRBV20-1 and TRBJ2-5; TCRdb picks TRBD1, but there is no DNA to check that call. The CDR3 spans 15 residues. The germline V gene encodes CDR1 DFQATT and CDR2 SNEGSKA (reference sequence). CDR3 residues: CSARDRGLSQETQYF.

V and J are TRBV6-1 and TRBJ2-7; TCRdb reports TRBD2, a call that lacks DNA to check it against. Germline assignment: CDR1 MNHNS and CDR2 SASEGT. The CDR3 length is 15 residues. CDR3 loop: CASTDKTSSGYEQYF.

CDR3 amino acids: CASSEGGSGRNYEQYF. The rearrangement links TRBV6-1 to TRBJ2-7; TCRdb selects TRBD2, and the lack of DNA leaves this call unchecked. Germline V gives CDR1 MNHNS, CDR2 SASEGT. CDR3 length equals 16 residues.

The rearrangement uses TRBV5-1 and TRBJ1-5; TCRdb's D call, TRBD1, is unchecked because there is no DNA. CDR1 and CDR2 from the germline V gene are SGHRS and YFSETQ. The CDR3 totals 13 residues. CDR3 loop: CASSPDIHQPQHF.

J is TRBJ2-3 and V is TRBV2; TCRdb's D call of TRBD1 is untestable without DNA. Germline V CDR1 and CDR2: SNHLY, FYNNEI. The CDR3 is 17 residues long. This chain's CDR3 is CASSDLGRDSSTDTQYF.

The chain recombines TRBV12-5 with TRBJ2-1; TCRdb returns TRBD1, unconfirmable since there is no DNA. CDR3 size: 15 residues. CDR1 LGHNT and CDR2 FRNRAP come from the germline V gene. CDR3 residues: CASGLGQGVLNEQYF.

The chain links TRBV30 to TRBJ1-2; as DNA is missing, the TRBD1 call by TCRdb cannot be tested. Per germline, CDR1 GTSNPN and CDR2 SVGIG (reference sequence). This CDR3 comprises 13 residues. CDR3 sequence: CACPRVGGYGYTF.

The gene calls are TRBV10-2 and TRBJ1-1. Germline assignment: CDR1 WSHSY and CDR2 SAAADI. This CDR3 has 13 residues. The CDR3 loop reads CASAGLQNTEAFF.

The rearrangement links TRBV15 to TRBJ2-3. The CDR3 sequence is 14 residues long. Germline V gene data show CDR1 as LNHNV and CDR2 as YYDKDF (reference sequence). Here the CDR3 reads CATSGVAFTDTQYF.

The gene calls are TRBV5-1 and TRBJ2-2. The CDR3 runs 15 residues. Germline V CDR1 and CDR2: SGHRS, YFSETQ. Here the CDR3 reads CASSPPRPNTGELFF.

The rearrangement links TRBV5-1 to TRBJ2-1; TCRdb's D call of TRBD1 is untestable without DNA. The CDR3 has 15 amino acids. Germline values: CDR1 SGHRS, CDR2 YFSETQ. The CDR3 protein is CASSLDTGAPLSQFF.

This rearrangement joins TRBV12-3 or TRBV12-4 to TRBJ2-3. The CDR3 totals 12 residues. The CDR3 region is CASSLASDTQYF.

V usage is TRBV7-3 and J usage is TRBJ2-5; the D call from TCRdb, TRBD2, cannot be confirmed without DNA. CDR3 length: 15 residues. The germline V gene has CDR1 SGHTA and CDR2 FQGTGA. CDR3 in amino acids: CASSPKLAGIETQYF.

The genes are TRBV27 and TRBJ1-1; TCRdb's D call, TRBD1, is unchecked because there is no DNA. This CDR3 comprises 15 residues. CDR1 is MNHEY, CDR2 SMNVEV, per germline (reference sequence). This chain's CDR3 is CASSSYMTGGNEAFF.

The V gene is TRBV15, the J gene TRBJ2-2. Germline V gene lookup returns CDR1 LNHNV and CDR2 YYDKDF (reference sequence). This CDR3 is 13 amino acids long. CDR3 in amino acids: CALGRSNTGELFF.

CDR3: CASSWTSGGAYDNEQFF. The chain is built from TRBV5-4 and TRBJ2-1; there is no DNA to check the TCRdb D call of TRBD2. CDR3 length equals 17 residues. Germline CDR1 is SGHNT and CDR2 is YYREEE (reference sequence).

This rearrangement joins TRBV21-1 to TRBJ2-7; absent DNA, TCRdb's TRBD1 call cannot be checked. TRBV21-1 is designated a pseudogene. The CDR3 length is 15 residues. The CDR3 loop is CASTEPKDRGGPTYF.

This chain joins TRBV9 and TRBJ2-1; the D call of TRBD1 rests on TCRdb alone, since no DNA is present to check it. Looked up from germline, CDR1 is SGDLS and CDR2 is YYNGEE. The length of the CDR3 is 13 residues. CDR3: CASSVTDYNEQFF.

This chain joins TRBV18 and TRBJ1-1. Germline assignment: CDR1 KGHSH and CDR2 LQKENI. The CDR3 consists of 14 residues. CDR3 amino acids: CASSPPLRSTEAFF. The whole variable domain, remainder taken from reference TRBV18 and TRBJ1-1, is NAGVMQNPRHLVRRRGQEARLRCSPMKGHSHVYWYRQLPEEGLKFMVYLQKENIIDESGMPKERFSAEFPKEGPSILRIQQVVRGDSAAYFCASSPPLRSTEAFFGQGTRLTVV.

This chain links TRBV5-1 with TRBJ2-1; TCRdb's D call, TRBD1, is unchecked because there is no DNA. Germline values: CDR1 SGHRS, CDR2 YFSETQ. There are 14 residues in the CDR3. This CDR3 is CASSPGTGTLRQFF.